These 30 T cell receptor beta chains were sequenced from one sample in a study of cytomegalovirus exposure and HLA in healthy donors. The PCR was carried out with 60 Vbeta primers and 13 Jbeta primers. TCRdb's copy holds only in-frame clones and misses some; the assay was immunoSEQ multiplex PCR. The repertoire includes about 190,000 clones, 65% to 75% of them detected once, and about 5% sits in the top ten. The sample was PBMCs. The receptors were gathered from a man aged 25 to 40 in good health and CMV-seropositive.

This clone was counted a few times. This chain connects TRBV29-1 to TRBJ2-7; TRBD2 agrees at 7 bases. V was clipped by 3 bases and J by 2 bases; unmatched bases: 4. CDR3 length equals 13 residues. The germline CDR1 and CDR2 sequences are SQVTM and ANQGSEA. The CDR3 DNA is TGCAGCGTTGACAGGGAGGGAACCTACGAGCAGTACTTC. Residues: CSVDREGTYEQYF.

J is TRBJ1-2 and V is TRBV6-5, with D possibly being TRBD1 (5 bases). V shed 0 bases and J shed 0 bases, with 8 bases lying between them. The CDR3 sequence is 15 residues long. Germline loops: CDR1 MNHEY, CDR2 SVGAGI. CDR3 amino acids: CASSYSGGANYGYTF. CDR3 nucleotide sequence: TGTGCCAGCAGTTACTCCGGGGGGGCTAACTATGGCTACACCTTC.

This rearrangement joins TRBV7-2 to TRBJ2-5; D not certain. V lost 0 bases and J 4 bases, leaving 9 bases between the germline ends. Germline assignment: CDR1 SGHTA and CDR2 FQGNSA. The CDR3 length is 14 residues. As DNA, the CDR3 is TGTGCCAGCAGCTTAGCAAGACTTGGAGAGACCCAGTACTTC. The encoded protein is CASSLARLGETQYF.

The V gene is TRBV9, the J gene TRBJ2-7, with a tentative D call TRBD2 (5 bases). Germline V gene sequence: CDR1 SGDLS, CDR2 YYNGEE. The CDR3 sequence is 13 residues long. The V end was cut by 4 bases, the J end by 3 bases, with 11 bases between. DNA for the CDR3: TGTGCCAGCAGCCCGGGAAGAGGCTACGAGCAGTACTTC. Its protein product is CASSPGRGYEQYF.

The V and J genes are TRBV9 and TRBJ1-2; 8 bases are a match to TRBD1. CDR3 length equals 16 residues. Germline trimming cut 3 bases from V and 2 bases from J; bases unmatched to any gene: 9. Germline CDR1 and CDR2: SGDLS and YYNGEE. CDR3 DNA sequence: TGTGCCAGCAGCGCCCATCGACAGGGGAGGAACTATGGCTACACCTTC. Translated, it gives CASSAHRQGRNYGYTF.

V usage is TRBV13 and J usage is TRBJ2-7; 8 nucleotides line up with TRBD2. The CDR3 loop spans 18 amino acids. With V trimmed by 5 bases and J by 0 bases, 15 bases remained unmatched. Looked up from germline, CDR1 is PRHDT and CDR2 is FYEKMQ (reference sequence). In DNA, the CDR3 is TGTGCCAGCAGCAGAACCCCGTTGGGACTAGGCAGCTCCTACGAGCAGTACTTC. Protein: CASSRTPLGLGSSYEQYF.

J is TRBJ1-2 and V is TRBV9; D not resolved. V was shortened by 6 bases and J by 1 base, with 7 bases between the two germline ends. The CDR3 consists of 12 residues. Germline CDR1 SGDLS, CDR2 YYNGEE. CDR3 sequence (DNA): TGTGCCAGCACTGGAGGTAACTATGGCTACACCTTC. Protein product: CASTGGNYGYTF.

The V call is TRBV30, the J call TRBJ1-2, with D perhaps matching TRBD1 (6 bases). In germline, CDR1 is GTSNPN, CDR2 SVGIG (reference sequence). The CDR3 loop spans 13 amino acids. V was cut by 2 bases and J by 2 bases, with 9 bases left in between. The CDR3 bases are TGTGCCTGGAGTTGGCAGGGGAACTATGGCTACACCTTC. The encoded protein is CAWSWQGNYGYTF.

The CDR3 spells CASSLWGEANIQYF. The CDR3 coding sequence is TGTGCCAGCAGCTTATGGGGGGAAGCAAACATTCAGTACTTC. This chain connects TRBV7-2 to TRBJ2-4; D may be TRBD2 (6 bases). The length of the CDR3 is 14 residues. Trimming took off 2 bases at V and 6 bases at J, with 11 bases between the two ends. Per the germline V gene, CDR1 is SGHTA and CDR2 is FQGNSA.

The gene calls are TRBV19 and TRBJ2-7, with TRBD1 matching 10 bases. J was trimmed by 7 bases and V by 4 bases; bases with no gene match: 7. CDR3 size: 14 residues. CDR1 and CDR2 (germline): LNHDA, SQIVND (reference sequence). The CDR3, as DNA: TGTGCCAGTAGTAACCGACAGGGGGCAAGTGAGCAGTACTTC. Translation: CASSNRQGASEQYF.

The chain uses TRBV30 and TRBJ1-5, with TRBD1 matching over 7 bases. Trimming removed 5 bases from V and 4 bases from J; junction bases left unmatched: 5. Germline CDR1 reads GTSNPN; CDR2 reads SVGIG (reference sequence). The CDR3 spans 13 residues. The CDR3 nucleotides are TGTGCCTGGGGGGGACAGTTGAATCAGCCCCAGCATTTT. Its translation is CAWGGQLNQPQHF.

This clone was observed a single time. The chain has TRBV5-1 and TRBJ1-5; 9 positions match TRBD1. The CDR3 extends over 16 amino acids. CDR1 and CDR2 from the germline V gene are SGHRS and YFSETQ. V shed 3 bases, J shed 4 bases, and the junction held 8 bases outside the gene matches. This CDR3 is CASSWRPTGGNQPQHF. The CDR3 coding sequence is TGCGCCAGCAGCTGGAGGCCGACAGGGGGAAATCAGCCCCAGCATTTT.

This clone came up once. The chain uses TRBV11-1 and TRBJ2-2; TRBD1 might be the D (5 bases). The germline V gene has CDR1 SGHAT and CDR2 FQDESV (reference sequence). The CDR3 has 16 residues. The V gene lost 2 bases and the J gene lost 4 bases, with 14 bases spanning the gap. CDR3 protein: CASSLNRGPLTGELFF. CDR3 bases: TGTGCCAGCAGCTTAAATAGGGGCCCCCTCACCGGGGAGCTGTTTTTT.

CDR3 coding DNA: TGTGCCAGCAGCCCTACAGGGGGCGGTGGGACTGAAGCTTTCTTT. It codes for CASSPTGGGGTEAFF. The chain is built from TRBV13 and TRBJ1-1; 9 positions agree with TRBD1. Looked up from germline, CDR1 is PRHDT and CDR2 is FYEKMQ (reference sequence). V dropped 5 bases and J dropped 5; count of bases not matched to a gene: 9. CDR3 length equals 15 residues.

This clone was observed a handful of times. The chain joins TRBV4-3 to TRBJ1-3; D is unclear. The CDR3 covers 14 residues. The V gene lost 1 base and the J gene lost 0 bases, with 4 bases spanning the gap. Germline-derived CDR1 and CDR2 are LGHNA and YSLEER. CDR3 region: CASSQGASGNTIYF. Written as DNA, the CDR3 is TGCGCCAGCAGCCAAGGGGCCTCTGGAAACACCATATATTTT.

As to this clone: Other DNA sequences in this sample translate to the same CDR3. The chain uses TRBV7-9 and TRBJ1-1; 7 bases are a match to TRBD1. V lost 1 base, J lost 1 base, and 0 bases stayed unmatched. Germline V gene lookup returns CDR1 SEHNR and CDR2 FQNEAQ (reference sequence). The CDR3 consists of 14 residues. The CDR3 is CASSLGQGNTEAFF. Here the CDR3 DNA reads TGTGCCAGCAGCTTAGGACAGGGGAACACTGAAGCTTTCTTT.

DNA of the CDR3: TGTGCCAGCAGCCCGACAGGGTTGGGGACTGAAGCTTTCTTT. As protein: CASSPTGLGTEAFF. The rearrangement links TRBV7-9 to TRBJ1-1, with 7 positions matching TRBD1. Germline V gene data show CDR1 as SEHNR and CDR2 as FQNEAQ (reference sequence). The CDR3 contains 14 residues. V lost 5 bases and J lost 5; bases outside the gene matches: 8. Drawing the rest from reference TRBV7-9 and TRBJ1-1, the complete variable domain is DTGVSQNPRHKITKRGQNVTFRCDPISEHNRLYWYRQTLGQGPEFLTYFQNEAQLEKSRLLSDRFSAERPKGSFSTLEIQRTEQGDSAMYLCASSPTGLGTEAFFGQGTRLTVV.

The chain joins TRBV4-1 to TRBJ2-3; D is ambiguous. V was pared by 1 base and J by 0 bases, with 11 bases between. Germline CDR1 reads MGHRA; CDR2 reads YSYEKL. This CDR3 contains 16 residues. This chain's CDR3 is CASSQGVLTSTDTQYF. In DNA form, the CDR3 reads TGCGCCAGCAGCCAAGGAGTACTTACTAGCACAGATACGCAGTATTTT.

This clone was counted between two and nine times. The chain joins TRBV15 to TRBJ2-2, with 7 bases matching TRBD2. The length of the CDR3 is 14 residues. Germline V gives CDR1 LNHNV, CDR2 YYDKDF (reference sequence). The J segment lost 6 bases and the V segment lost 2 bases, leaving 3 bases of the junction unmatched. The CDR3 bases are TGTGCCACCAGCAGACTAGCGGAGCCCGGGGAGCTGTTTTTT. It codes for CATSRLAEPGELFF.

This CDR3 is CASSPRGGEQFF. The CDR3 nucleotides are TGTGCCAGTAGTCCCCGGGGTGGTGAGCAGTTCTTC. This rearrangement joins TRBV19 to TRBJ2-1; D might be TRBD2 (5 bases). The CDR3 is made up of 12 amino acids. Germline values: CDR1 LNHDA, CDR2 SQIVND (reference sequence). V was cut by 5 bases and J by 9 bases, with 11 bases left in between.

This clone has just one count. At the DNA level, this CDR3 is encoded by other sequences in the same sample as well. This rearrangement joins TRBV7-2 to TRBJ1-2, with 12 bases matching TRBD1. V lost 1 base, J lost 8 bases, and 5 bases stayed unmatched. The CDR3 is 15 residues long. Germline V gives CDR1 SGHTA, CDR2 FQGNSA. This CDR3 is CASSLVGQGAGGYTF. In DNA, the CDR3 is TGTGCCAGCAGCTTAGTGGGACAGGGGGCGGGAGGCTACACCTTC. Looking up the rest from reference TRBV7-2 and TRBJ1-2 gives the full variable domain: GAGVSQSPSNKVTEKGKDVELRCDPISGHTALYWYRQSLGQGLEFLIYFQGNSAPDKSGLPSDRFSAERTGGSVSTLTIQRTQQEDSAVYLCASSLVGQGAGGYTFGSGTRLTVV.

The genes are TRBV7-2 and TRBJ1-6; D is undetermined. Trimming stripped 4 bases from V and 0 bases from J, with 4 bases between. The CDR3 has 14 amino acids. Per the germline V gene, CDR1 is SGHTA and CDR2 is FQGNSA. CDR3 sequence reads: CASSSGSYNSPLHF. CDR3 sequence (DNA): TGTGCCAGCAGCTCGGGCTCCTATAATTCACCCCTCCACTTT.

The chain employs TRBV5-1 and TRBJ2-3; 7 bases match TRBD2. The CDR3 spans 14 residues. CDR1 is SGHRS, CDR2 YFSETQ, per germline. The V segment lost 6 bases and the J segment 4 bases; nucleotides outside the gene matches: 8. CDR3 DNA sequence: TGCGCCAGCACCAAGGGCGCGGGGGCAGATACGCAGTATTTT. It translates to CASTKGAGADTQYF.

The rearrangement joins TRBV11-1 to TRBJ1-2; 9 bases are shared with TRBD1. V lost 5 bases, J lost 4 bases, and 8 bases stayed unmatched. The CDR3 totals 15 residues. CDR1 is SGHAT, CDR2 FQDESV, per germline (reference sequence). The CDR3 is CASSPQATGGYGYTF. DNA of the CDR3: TGTGCCAGCAGCCCTCAGGCGACAGGGGGCTATGGCTACACCTTC.

The gene calls are TRBV7-2 and TRBJ1-5, with a possible D match to TRBD1 (5 bases). The ends were cut back, 5 bases at V and 0 bases at J, with 14 bases in the middle. The CDR3 has 16 residues. Germline V gene lookup returns CDR1 SGHTA and CDR2 FQGNSA. The CDR3 region is CASSLGGPYSNQPQHF. Written as DNA, the CDR3 is TGTGCCAGCAGCCTGGGGGGACCTTATAGCAATCAGCCCCAGCATTTT. Using reference TRBV7-2 and TRBJ1-5 for the parts outside the CDR3, the full variable domain is GAGVSQSPSNKVTEKGKDVELRCDPISGHTALYWYRQSLGQGLEFLIYFQGNSAPDKSGLPSDRFSAERTGGSVSTLTIQRTQQEDSAVYLCASSLGGPYSNQPQHFGDGTRLSIL.

V and J are TRBV6-4 and TRBJ2-7; no firm D call. Trimming cost V 6 bases and J 3 bases, with 6 bases left between them. CDR3 length: 11 residues. The germline gives CDR1 MRHNA, CDR2 SNTAGT. CDR3 loop: CASSSYYEQYF. CDR3 DNA: TGTGCCAGCAGCTCGTACTACGAGCAGTACTTC.

This sequence joins TRBV19 and TRBJ2-2, with 10 bases fitting TRBD2. The CDR3 extends over 17 amino acids. Germline CDR1 and CDR2: LNHDA and SQIVND (reference sequence). The V and J ends lost 6 bases and 4 bases, in that order; junction bases with no gene match: 11. The CDR3: CASSHNLAGAGTGELFF. The DNA of the CDR3 is TGTGCCAGTAGCCACAACCTAGCGGGGGCGGGCACCGGGGAGCTGTTTTTT.

This rearrangement joins TRBV19 to TRBJ1-4; maybe TRBD1 (6 bases). V lost 8 bases and J 6 bases, leaving 13 bases between the germline ends. Germline loops: CDR1 LNHDA, CDR2 SQIVND (reference sequence). This CDR3 region has 13 residues. In DNA form, the CDR3 reads TGTGCCAGTTCCACCGGGACACATGAAAAACTGTTTTTT. Translated: CASSTGTHEKLFF.

V gene TRBV28 combines with J gene TRBJ1-1; possible D gene TRBD1, 6 bases. This CDR3 has 17 amino acids. V was pared by 5 bases and J by 1 base, with 20 bases between. Germline V lookup: CDR1 MDHEN, CDR2 SYDVKM. The CDR3 region has the DNA TGTGCCAGCAGTCCTAGCCCCTTTAGAGGGGGGAACACTGAAGCTTTCTTT. Translating it yields CASSPSPFRGGNTEAFF.

The genes are TRBV27 and TRBJ1-3; TRBD1 aligns across 10 bases. V lost 4 bases and J lost 2; bases outside the gene matches: 2. Germline CDR1 reads MNHEY; CDR2 reads SMNVEV (reference sequence). The CDR3 loop spans 15 amino acids. In DNA form, the CDR3 reads TGTGCCAGCAGTTCAGGACAGGGGGCTGGAAACACCATATATTTT. This codes for CASSSGQGAGNTIYF.